This T cell receptor beta chain was identified in a study of T cells in Graves' hyperthyroidism and ophthalmopathy. TCR beta CDR3 sequences were amplified from RNA transcripts. HTBI primers were employed in a first-round RT-PCR of the TCR CDR3. TCRdb reanalysed the multiplex PCR reads using MiXCR and keeps one entry per CDR3 protein. The sample yields about 700,000 distinct CDR3 sequences, approximately 15% seen once. This clonotype was seen only a few times. Sequences were obtained from blood. The source is a woman under 30 with Graves' hyperthyroidism.

As DNA, the CDR3 is TGCGCCAGCAGCCAAGCCGACAGGGGACAAGAGACCCAGTACTTC. It codes for CASSQADRGQETQYF. This sequence joins TRBV4-1 and TRBJ2-5; TRBD1 agrees at 8 bases. J gave up 2 bases and V 1 base, and 3 bases lay outside the gene matches. The CDR3 extends over 15 amino acids. CDR1 and CDR2 from the germline V gene are MGHRA and YSYEKL.